This TCR beta chain was recovered during a study of T cell responses to AZD1222 COVID-19 vaccine. Study-level points and caveats: Reportedly, nearly half of unique spike TCRs recognized epitopes outside B.1.351/B.1.1.7 mutations. Scientists sampled the repertoires only once the peak T cell response had passed. White British donors predominated, females outnumbered males, and clonal diversity was possibly underestimated. The CD4 TCRs associated with vaccination extended across spike and predominated at 160-218 and 743-854.

About this clone itself: Its antigen is still unknown.

CDR1 is SGHRS and CDR2 is YFSETQ in the germline V gene. The CDR3 runs 15 residues. Trimming cost V 4 bases and J 0 bases, with 11 bases left between them. Assay: immunoSEQ multiplex PCR; the TCRdb copy retains only in-frame clones and omits some. Of approximately 170,000 clones listed, roughly 92% are singletons. The specimen comprised peripheral blood, sampled on day 0 of AZD1222 vaccination. This chain links TRBV5-1 with TRBJ1-3; unclear D gene. The receptor comes from an adult in good health. CDR3: CASSLQTGSGNTIYF. DNA for the CDR3: TGCGCCAGCAGCCTCCAAACGGGCTCTGGAAACACCATATATTTT. Full variable domain (rest looked up from reference TRBV5-1 and TRBJ1-3): KAGVTQTPRYLIKTRGQQVTLSCSPISGHRSVSWYQQTPGQGLQFLFEYFSETQRNKGNFPGRFSGRQFSNSRSEMNVSTLELGDSALYLCASSLQTGSGNTIYFGEGSWLTVV.